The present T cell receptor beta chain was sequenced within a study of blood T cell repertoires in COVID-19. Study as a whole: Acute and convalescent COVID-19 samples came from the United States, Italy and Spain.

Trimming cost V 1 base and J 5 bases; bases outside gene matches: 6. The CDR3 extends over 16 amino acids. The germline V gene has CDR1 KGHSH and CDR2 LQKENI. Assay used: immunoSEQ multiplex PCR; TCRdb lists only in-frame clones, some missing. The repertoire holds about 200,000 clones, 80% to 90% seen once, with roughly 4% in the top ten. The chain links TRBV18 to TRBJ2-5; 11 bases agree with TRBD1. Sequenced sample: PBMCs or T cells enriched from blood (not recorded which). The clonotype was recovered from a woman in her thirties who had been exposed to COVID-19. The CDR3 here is CASSPRRDRGEETQYF. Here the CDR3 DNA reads TGTGCCAGCTCACCACGCCGGGACAGGGGGGAGGAGACCCAGTACTTC. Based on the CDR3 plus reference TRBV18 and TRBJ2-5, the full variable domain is NAGVMQNPRHLVRRRGQEARLRCSPMKGHSHVYWYRQLPEEGLKFMVYLQKENIIDESGMPKERFSAEFPKEGPSILRIQQVVRGDSAAYFCASSPRRDRGEETQYFGPGTRLLVL.